The clone carrying this T cell receptor beta chain was seen many times. Its target is unknown. Researchers amplified the TCR beta CDR3 regions from RNA transcripts. The TCR CDR3 first-round RT-PCR relied on the HTBI primer set. TCRdb ran MiXCR on the multiplex PCR reads and lists one entry per CDR3 protein. The data hold more than 450,000 distinct CDR3 sequences, with 14% observed a single time. The entry originates in a study of T cells in Graves' hyperthyroidism and ophthalmopathy. No ophthalmopathy progression within 18 months constituted stable Graves' hyperthyroidism. Hyperthyroidism had been newly diagnosed in patients aged 18 to 65, and its duration was under 2 months. Study results and caveats: Also found in blood were most expanded thyroid clonotypes above 0.001. In simple terms, a model built on 13 V-J features told ophthalmopathy apart from stable hyperthyroidism.

The germline V and J ends were trimmed by 5 bases and 8 bases, with 22 bases remaining between them. The CDR3 loop spans 16 amino acids. Looked up from germline, CDR1 is SGHVS and CDR2 is FQNEAQ. This TCR derives from a woman aged 40 to 55 with Graves' hyperthyroidism. The gene calls are TRBV7-8 and TRBJ2-1; tentatively, D is TRBD1 (5 bases). The sequenced sample was blood. CDR3 loop: CASSAGGAGYSYEQFF. The CDR3 coding sequence is TGTGCCAGCAGCGCTGGTGGAGCAGGGTACAGTTATGAGCAGTTCTTC. Filled out from reference TRBV7-8 and TRBJ2-1, the complete variable domain reads GAGVSQSPRYKVAKRGQDVALRCDPISGHVSLFWYQQALGQGPEFLTYFQNEAQLDKSGLPSDRFFAERPEGSVSTLKIQRTQQEDSAVYLCASSAGGAGYSYEQFFGPGTRLTVL.